Shown below are 9 T cell receptor beta chains from a single sample sequenced in a study of blood T cell repertoires in COVID-19. The protocol was immunoSEQ multiplex PCR, while the TCRdb copy is restricted to in-frame clones and leaves out a portion. The sample includes 20,000 to 25,000 clones, about 90% of them seen just once. The sequenced sample was peripheral blood. All receptors come from an elderly woman with active COVID-19.

This clone is a singleton in its sample. The chain couples TRBV7-9 to TRBJ2-3; 8 nucleotides match TRBD2. Germline V gene lookup returns CDR1 SEHNR and CDR2 FQNEAQ (reference sequence). The V and J ends lost 5 bases and 4 bases, in that order; junction bases with no gene match: 14. The CDR3 has 17 amino acids. The CDR3 here is CASSPSGLGNLADTQYF. CDR3 bases: TGTGCCAGCAGCCCATCGGGACTAGGGAACTTAGCAGATACGCAGTATTTT.

The gene calls are TRBV4-2 and TRBJ2-5; 12 nucleotides align to TRBD2. The CDR3 covers 16 residues. The J segment lost 5 bases and the V segment lost 4 bases, leaving 8 bases of the junction unmatched. Per the germline V gene, CDR1 is LGHNA and CDR2 is YNFKEQ. The CDR3 bases are TGTGCCAGCAGCCCCGGGGCTAGCGGGGGGGATGAGACCCAGTACTTC. This gives the protein CASSPGASGGDETQYF.

This clone was picked up a small number of times. Here the CDR3 DNA reads TGTGCCAGCAGTGATGTGACAGCCAATAACCCCTACGAGCAGTACTTC. Translating it yields CASSDVTANNPYEQYF. This chain connects TRBV6-1 to TRBJ2-7; D is possibly TRBD1 (5 bases). CDR3 size: 16 residues. Germline loops: CDR1 MNHNS, CDR2 SASEGT. V lost 3 bases, J lost 2 bases, and 17 bases lay in between.

The chain joins TRBV5-4 to TRBJ2-5, with 12 bases that match TRBD2. The CDR3 totals 17 residues. Trimming removed 2 bases from V and 2 bases from J; junction bases left unmatched: 7. Germline CDR1 SGHNT, CDR2 YYREEE (reference sequence). The CDR3 bases are TGTGCCAGCAGCTTAGTTGGACTAGCGGGGCCACAAGAGACCCAGTACTTC. It codes for CASSLVGLAGPQETQYF.

J is TRBJ2-1 and V is TRBV7-6, with unresolved D. V lost 5 bases to trimming and J lost 7 bases, with 15 bases between them. Germline V CDR1 and CDR2: SGHVS, FNYEAQ. The CDR3 contains 14 residues. CDR3 protein: CASSATIVANEQFF. The CDR3 coding sequence is TGTGCCAGCAGCGCCACCATAGTAGCTAATGAGCAGTTCTTC.

This chain connects TRBV5-4 to TRBJ2-6; TRBD2 is a possible D gene (5 bases). CDR1 and CDR2 (germline): SGHNT, YYREEE (reference sequence). V lost 3 bases and J lost 0, with 10 bases in between. The CDR3 is made up of 16 amino acids. DNA for the CDR3: TGTGCCAGCAGCTCGGACTGGGGCTCTGGGGCCAACGTCCTGACTTTC. Translating it yields CASSSDWGSGANVLTF.

CDR3 bases: TGTGCCAGCACCGGGTCCGGGGGGGGAACTGGCGGGGAGCTGTTTTTT. Translated, it gives CASTGSGGGTGGELFF. The chain uses TRBV2 and TRBJ2-2, with 8 bases fitting TRBD2. V was pared by 7 bases and J by 7 bases, with 14 bases of the junction left unmatched. Looked up from germline, CDR1 is SNHLY and CDR2 is FYNNEI. The CDR3 is 16 amino acids.

CDR3 loop: CASSVQGGGTGELFF. CDR3 bases: TGTGCCAGCAGCGTACAGGGGGGAGGCACCGGGGAGCTGTTTTTT. The chain recombines TRBV5-4 with TRBJ2-2; 8 nucleotides match TRBD1. The J segment lost 4 bases and the V segment lost 4 bases, leaving 6 bases of the junction unmatched. The germline V gene encodes CDR1 SGHNT and CDR2 YYREEE (reference sequence). The CDR3 spans 15 residues.

The chain recombines TRBV7-2 with TRBJ1-2; tentatively, D is TRBD1 (5 bases). The CDR3 is made up of 15 amino acids. Trimming stripped 1 base from V and 8 bases from J, with 17 bases between. The germline gives CDR1 SGHTA, CDR2 FQGNSA. The CDR3 DNA is TGTGCCAGCAGCTTAGGAGACAGACAGTATGGCGGCTACACCTTC. Amino acids: CASSLGDRQYGGYTF.